This T cell receptor (beta chain) was recovered during a study of blood T cell repertoires in COVID-19. Study background: Specimens from acute and convalescent COVID-19 originated in the United States, Italy and Spain. The cDNA or gDNA used as material had been derived from T cells, B-cell-depleted T cells, or PBMCs.

V was pared by 1 base and J by 2 bases, with 9 bases between. This CDR3 spans 14 amino acids. The V gene's germline CDR1 is SGHRS and CDR2 YFSETQ. Under the authors' procedure: For nucleated cells, counts were estimated from reference gene primer amplification. Profiling relied on immunoSEQ multiplex PCR, and the TCRdb table lists in-frame clones only, not all of them. Clone size and the V and J calls come from that table; the DNA yielded D and trimming. The sample carries 120,000 or so clones, roughly 90% recorded once. Sequenced input: peripheral blood. V gene TRBV5-1 combines with J gene TRBJ1-1; D perhaps matches TRBD1 (5 bases). The clonotype comes from a man in his forties or fifties with acute or convalescent COVID-19. In nucleotides, the CDR3 is TGCGCCAGCAGCTTGACAGGCTTCAACACTGAAGCTTTCTTT. As protein: CASSLTGFNTEAFF. The variable domain in full, with the rest retrieved from reference TRBV5-1 and TRBJ1-1, is KAGVTQTPRYLIKTRGQQVTLSCSPISGHRSVSWYQQTPGQGLQFLFEYFSETQRNKGNFPGRFSGRQFSNSRSEMNVSTLELGDSALYLCASSLTGFNTEAFFGQGTRLTVV.